The rows below give T cell receptor beta chains drawn from one sample of a study of PD-L1 blockade in urothelial cancer. Generated by immunoSEQ multiplex PCR, the TCRdb table keeps only in-frame clones and is missing some. Among 75,000 to 95,000 clones listed, 85% were seen once. Material: PBMCs, obtained around atezolizumab (anti-PD-L1) treatment. The receptors come from a man in his forties or fifties with urothelial cancer. Both conserved end residues are part of each CDR3. D genes are given only for firm matches.

j_call v_call d_call cdr3_aa
TRBJ1-2 TRBV19 TRBD1 CASSDRGRRGYTF
TRBJ1-1 TRBV7-8 . CASSLGGGNTEAFF
TRBJ1-1 TRBV27 . CASSLEVRTEAFF
TRBJ1-2 TRBV7-2 . CASSSSRDVHGYTF
TRBJ2-5 TRBV7-8 . CASSLSRQEARYQETQYF
TRBJ2-3 TRBV7-9 . CASSYHTPGTDTQYF
TRBJ2-1 TRBV28 . CASSLWSGGAGLGEQFF
TRBJ2-5 TRBV7-6 . CASSHRVGWEETQYF
TRBJ1-2 TRBV13 . CASSLESPRRGSNYGYTF
TRBJ2-1 TRBV2 TRBD2 CASDSLAGGEQFF
TRBJ1-2 TRBV9 . CASSASQDDYGYTF
TRBJ1-1 TRBV30 . CAWSRQPTEAFF
TRBJ1-5 TRBV6-5 . CASTPTGGQPQHF
TRBJ1-1 TRBV28 . CASMRTANTEAFF
TRBJ1-2 TRBV14 . CASSQEKLGVRVVNYGYTF